Shown below are 4 T cell receptor beta chains from a single sample sequenced in a study of T cell changes during pregnancy in multiple sclerosis. Using immunoSEQ multiplex PCR, the repertoire was profiled, and TCRdb retains in-frame clones only, with some absent. In the table there are 75,000 to 95,000 clones, roughly 94% of which are singletons. This sample comprised CD4+ T cells from peripheral blood mononuclear cells, obtained after pregnancy. The source of these receptors is a female donor with multiple sclerosis, enrolled in a pregnancy study.

This chain connects TRBV27 to TRBJ2-1; 11 nucleotides align to TRBD1. From germline, CDR1 is MNHEY and CDR2 SMNVEV (reference sequence). Losses at the gene ends were 4 bases for V and 3 bases for J; bases not matched to a gene: 11. The CDR3 is 18 amino acids. The CDR3 DNA reads TGTGCCAGCAGTTCGGGGACAGGGGGGACTCCCAACTACAATGAGCAGTTCTTC. Protein product: CASSSGTGGTPNYNEQFF.

V is TRBV11-2 and J is TRBJ2-7; the match to TRBD2 covers 14 bases. The CDR3 totals 17 residues. From germline, CDR1 is SGHAT and CDR2 FQNNGV. The trim removed 2 bases at V and 1 base at J, leaving 4 bases unmatched. The CDR3 DNA sequence: TGTGCCAGCAGCTTAAGACTAGCGGGAGGGCAGTCCTACGAGCAGTACTTC. This encodes CASSLRLAGGQSYEQYF. Full variable domain (missing parts from reference TRBV11-2 and TRBJ2-7): EAGVAQSPRYKIIEKRQSVAFWCNPISGHATLYWYQQILGQGPKLLIQFQNNGVVDDSQLPKDRFSAERLKGVDSTLKIQPAKLEDSAVYLCASSLRLAGGQSYEQYFGPGTRLTVT.

The V and J genes are TRBV19 and TRBJ1-4; 8 bases match TRBD1. V was clipped by 6 bases and J by 8 bases; unmatched bases: 14. The CDR3 consists of 16 residues. Germline V lookup: CDR1 LNHDA, CDR2 SQIVND (reference sequence). The CDR3 sequence: CASSKSDTGGYEKLFF. CDR3 nucleotide sequence: TGTGCCAGTAGCAAGTCCGATACAGGGGGTTACGAAAAACTGTTTTTT. Drawing the rest from reference TRBV19 and TRBJ1-4, the complete variable domain is DGGITQSPKYLFRKEGQNVTLSCEQNLNHDAMYWYRQDPGQGLRLIYYSQIVNDFQKGDIAEGYSVSREKKESFPLTVTSAQKNPTAFYLCASSKSDTGGYEKLFFGSGTQLSVL.

The V gene is TRBV28, the J gene TRBJ2-7; 7 positions agree with TRBD2. Germline V gene lookup returns CDR1 MDHEN and CDR2 SYDVKM. The CDR3 length is 15 residues. The junction had 10 bases not matched to a gene; V was cut back by 6 bases and J by 2 bases. Here the CDR3 reads CASSKPGLETYEQYF. Here the CDR3 DNA reads TGTGCCAGCAGCAAGCCAGGACTAGAAACCTACGAGCAGTACTTC.